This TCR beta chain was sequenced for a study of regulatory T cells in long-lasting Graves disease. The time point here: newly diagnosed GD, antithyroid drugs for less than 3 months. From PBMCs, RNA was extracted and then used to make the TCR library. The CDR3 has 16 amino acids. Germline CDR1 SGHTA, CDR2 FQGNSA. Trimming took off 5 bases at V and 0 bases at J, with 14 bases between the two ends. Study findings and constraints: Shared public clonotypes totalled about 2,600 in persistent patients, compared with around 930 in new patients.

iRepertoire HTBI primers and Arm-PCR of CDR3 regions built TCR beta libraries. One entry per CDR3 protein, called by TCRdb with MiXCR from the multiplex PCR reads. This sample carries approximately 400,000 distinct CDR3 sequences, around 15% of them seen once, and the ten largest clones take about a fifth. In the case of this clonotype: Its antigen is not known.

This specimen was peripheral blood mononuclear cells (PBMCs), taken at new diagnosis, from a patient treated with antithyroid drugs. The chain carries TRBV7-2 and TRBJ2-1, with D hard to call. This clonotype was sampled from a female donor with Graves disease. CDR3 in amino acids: CASSPSVISSYNEQFF. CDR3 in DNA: TGTGCCAGCAGCCCGAGCGTCATTAGCTCCTACAATGAGCAGTTCTTC.